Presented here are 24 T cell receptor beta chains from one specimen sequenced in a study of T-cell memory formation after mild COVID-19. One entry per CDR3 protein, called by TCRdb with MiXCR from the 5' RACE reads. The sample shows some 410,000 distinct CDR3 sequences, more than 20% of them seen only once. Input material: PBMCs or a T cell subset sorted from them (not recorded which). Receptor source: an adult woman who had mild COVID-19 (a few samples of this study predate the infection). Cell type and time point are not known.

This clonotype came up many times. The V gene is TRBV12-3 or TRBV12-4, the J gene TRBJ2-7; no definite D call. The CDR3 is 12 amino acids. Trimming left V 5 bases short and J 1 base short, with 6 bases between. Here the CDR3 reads CASSPNSYEQYF. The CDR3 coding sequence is TGTGCCAGCAGTCCGAATTCCTACGAGCAGTACTTC.

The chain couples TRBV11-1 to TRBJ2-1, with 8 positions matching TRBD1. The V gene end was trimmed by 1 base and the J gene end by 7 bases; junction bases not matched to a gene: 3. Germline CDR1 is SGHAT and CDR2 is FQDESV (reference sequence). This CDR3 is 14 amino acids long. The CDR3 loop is CASSLGTGRNEQFF. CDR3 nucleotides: TGTGCCAGCAGCTTAGGGACAGGGAGGAATGAGCAGTTCTTC.

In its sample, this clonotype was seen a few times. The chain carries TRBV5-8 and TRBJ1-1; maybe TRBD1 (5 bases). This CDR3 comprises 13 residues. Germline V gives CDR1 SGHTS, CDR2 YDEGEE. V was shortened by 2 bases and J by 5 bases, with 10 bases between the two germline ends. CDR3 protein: CASSFTGRTEAFF. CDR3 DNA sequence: TGTGCCAGCAGCTTTACGGGGCGTACTGAAGCTTTCTTT.

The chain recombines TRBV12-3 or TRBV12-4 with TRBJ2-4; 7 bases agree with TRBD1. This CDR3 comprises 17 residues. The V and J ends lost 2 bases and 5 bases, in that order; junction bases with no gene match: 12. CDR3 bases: TGTGCCAGCAGTTTATTAAATGAGGGGGCGCTTGAAAACATTCAGTACTTC. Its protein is CASSLLNEGALENIQYF.

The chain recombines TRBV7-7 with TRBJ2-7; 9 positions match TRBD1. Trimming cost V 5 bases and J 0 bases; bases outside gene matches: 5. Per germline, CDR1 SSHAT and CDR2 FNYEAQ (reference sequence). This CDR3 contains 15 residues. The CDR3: CASSVGTGSSYEQYF. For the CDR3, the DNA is TGTGCCAGCAGCGTGGGGACAGGGAGCTCCTACGAGCAGTACTTC.

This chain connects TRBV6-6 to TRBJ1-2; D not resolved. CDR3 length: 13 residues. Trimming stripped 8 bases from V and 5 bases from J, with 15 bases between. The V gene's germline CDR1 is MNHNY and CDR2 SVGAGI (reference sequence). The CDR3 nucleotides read TGTGCCAGCGCGCTCCCAACAAAGTATGGCTACACCTTC. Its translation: CASALPTKYGYTF.

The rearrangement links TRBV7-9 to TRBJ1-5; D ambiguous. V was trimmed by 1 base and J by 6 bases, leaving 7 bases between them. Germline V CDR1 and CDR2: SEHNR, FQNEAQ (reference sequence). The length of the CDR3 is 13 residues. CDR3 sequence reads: CASSLGHTQPQHF. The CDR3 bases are TGTGCCAGCAGCTTAGGACACACTCAGCCCCAGCATTTT.

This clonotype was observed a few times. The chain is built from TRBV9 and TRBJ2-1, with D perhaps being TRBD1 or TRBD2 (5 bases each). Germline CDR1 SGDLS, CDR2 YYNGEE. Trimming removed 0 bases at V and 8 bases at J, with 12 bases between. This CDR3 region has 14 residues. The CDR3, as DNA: TGTGCCAGCAGCGTAGGGGACGGGATACATGAGCAGTTCTTC. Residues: CASSVGDGIHEQFF.

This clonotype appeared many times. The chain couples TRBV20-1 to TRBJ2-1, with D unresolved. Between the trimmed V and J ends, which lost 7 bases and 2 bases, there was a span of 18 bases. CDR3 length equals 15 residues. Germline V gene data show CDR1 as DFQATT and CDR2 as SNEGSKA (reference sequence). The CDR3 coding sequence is TGCAGTGGCCGAGGTGGCAGGAGCCCCTACAATGAGCAGTTCTTC. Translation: CSGRGGRSPYNEQFF.

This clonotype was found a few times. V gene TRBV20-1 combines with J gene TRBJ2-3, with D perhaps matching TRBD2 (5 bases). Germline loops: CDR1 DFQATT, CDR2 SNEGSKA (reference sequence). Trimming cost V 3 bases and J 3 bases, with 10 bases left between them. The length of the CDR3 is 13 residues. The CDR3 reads CSARGARTDTQYF. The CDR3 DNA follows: TGCAGTGCTAGGGGAGCGAGGACAGATACGCAGTATTTT.

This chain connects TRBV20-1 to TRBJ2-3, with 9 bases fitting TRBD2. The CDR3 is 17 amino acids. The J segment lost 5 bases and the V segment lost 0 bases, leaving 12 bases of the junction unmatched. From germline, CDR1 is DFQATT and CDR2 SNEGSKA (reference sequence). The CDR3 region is CSARDLHLTSGLDTQYF. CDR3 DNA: TGCAGTGCTAGAGATCTCCACCTGACTAGCGGACTAGATACGCAGTATTTT.

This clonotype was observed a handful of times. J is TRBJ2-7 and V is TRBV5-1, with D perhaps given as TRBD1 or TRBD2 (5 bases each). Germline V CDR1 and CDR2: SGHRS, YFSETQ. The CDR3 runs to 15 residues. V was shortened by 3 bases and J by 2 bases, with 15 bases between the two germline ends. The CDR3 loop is CASSYQGELPYEQYF. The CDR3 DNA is TGCGCCAGCAGCTACCAAGGGGAGTTACCCTACGAGCAGTACTTC.

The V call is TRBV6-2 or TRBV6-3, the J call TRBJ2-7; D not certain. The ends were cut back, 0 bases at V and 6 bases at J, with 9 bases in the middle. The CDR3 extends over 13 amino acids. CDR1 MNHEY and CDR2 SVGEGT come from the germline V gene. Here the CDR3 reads CASSYSGRAEQYF. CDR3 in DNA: TGTGCCAGCAGTTACTCGGGTAGGGCCGAGCAGTACTTC.

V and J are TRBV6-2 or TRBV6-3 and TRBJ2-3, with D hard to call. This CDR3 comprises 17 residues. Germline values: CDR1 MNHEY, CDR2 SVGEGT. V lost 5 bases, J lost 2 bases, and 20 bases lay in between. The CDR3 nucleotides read TGTGCCAGCAGTACCCGACCGACCCTGAAAAACACAGATACGCAGTATTTT. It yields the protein CASSTRPTLKNTDTQYF.

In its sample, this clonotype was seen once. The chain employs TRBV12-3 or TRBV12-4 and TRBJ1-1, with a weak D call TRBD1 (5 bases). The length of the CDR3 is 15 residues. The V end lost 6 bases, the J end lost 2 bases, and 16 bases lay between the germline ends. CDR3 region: CASRTEQGVNTEAFF. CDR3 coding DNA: TGTGCCAGCAGGACCGAACAAGGGGTCAACACTGAAGCTTTCTTT.

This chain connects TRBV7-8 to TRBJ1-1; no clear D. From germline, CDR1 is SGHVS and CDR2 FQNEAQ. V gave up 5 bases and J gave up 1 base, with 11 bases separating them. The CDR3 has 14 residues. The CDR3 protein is CASSGRTRNTEAFF. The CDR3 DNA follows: TGTGCCAGCAGCGGCCGGACGAGGAACACTGAAGCTTTCTTT.

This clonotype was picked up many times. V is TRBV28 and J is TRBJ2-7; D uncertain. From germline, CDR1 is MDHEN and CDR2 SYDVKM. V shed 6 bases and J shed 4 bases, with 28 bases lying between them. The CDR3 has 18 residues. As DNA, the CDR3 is TGTGCCAGCAGCGAATCCTTAGGTCTAGGGTCGGCCGAGTACGAGCAGTACTTC. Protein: CASSESLGLGSAEYEQYF.

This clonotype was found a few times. The CDR3 is CASWGTTANTGELFF. The CDR3 DNA reads TGCGCCAGCTGGGGGACAACCGCGAACACCGGGGAGCTGTTTTTT. This chain uses TRBV5-1 with TRBJ2-2, with a weak D call TRBD1 (6 bases). The CDR3 sequence is 15 residues long. Germline loops: CDR1 SGHRS, CDR2 YFSETQ. The V end lost 7 bases, the J end lost 0 bases, and 13 bases lay between the germline ends.

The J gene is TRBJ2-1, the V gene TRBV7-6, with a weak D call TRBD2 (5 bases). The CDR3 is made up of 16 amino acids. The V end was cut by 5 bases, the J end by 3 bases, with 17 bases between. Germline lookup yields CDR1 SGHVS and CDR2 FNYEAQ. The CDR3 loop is CASSPSRGQIYNEQFF. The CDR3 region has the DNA TGTGCCAGCAGCCCCAGCCGCGGGCAGATCTACAATGAGCAGTTCTTC.

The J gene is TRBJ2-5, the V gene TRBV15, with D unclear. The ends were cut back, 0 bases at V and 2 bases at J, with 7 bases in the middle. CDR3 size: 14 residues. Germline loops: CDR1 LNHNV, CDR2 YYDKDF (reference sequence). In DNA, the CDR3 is TGTGCCACCAGCAGAGAAGGGCGACAAGAGACCCAGTACTTC. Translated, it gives CATSREGRQETQYF.

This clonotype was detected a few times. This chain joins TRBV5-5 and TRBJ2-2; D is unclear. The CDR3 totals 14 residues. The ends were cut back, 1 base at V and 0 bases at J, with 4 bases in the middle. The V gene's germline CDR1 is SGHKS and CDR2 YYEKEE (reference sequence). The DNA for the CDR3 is TGTGCCAGCAGCTTGTCCACGAACACCGGGGAGCTGTTTTTT. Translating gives CASSLSTNTGELFF.

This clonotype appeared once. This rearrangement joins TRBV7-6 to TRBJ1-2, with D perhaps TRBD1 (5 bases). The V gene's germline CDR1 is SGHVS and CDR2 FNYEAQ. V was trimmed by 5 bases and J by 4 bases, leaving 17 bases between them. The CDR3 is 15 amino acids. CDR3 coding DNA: TGTGCCAGCAGCCCGGACCCGGGGGACGGCTATGGCTACACCTTC. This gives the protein CASSPDPGDGYGYTF.

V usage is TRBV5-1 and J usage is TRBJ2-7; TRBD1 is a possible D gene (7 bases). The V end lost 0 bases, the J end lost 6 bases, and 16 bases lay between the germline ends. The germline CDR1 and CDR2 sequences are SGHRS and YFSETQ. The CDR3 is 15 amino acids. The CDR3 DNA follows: TGCGCCAGCAGCTTGGTTGGCAGGGGGGACTCCGAGCAGTACTTC. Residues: CASSLVGRGDSEQYF.

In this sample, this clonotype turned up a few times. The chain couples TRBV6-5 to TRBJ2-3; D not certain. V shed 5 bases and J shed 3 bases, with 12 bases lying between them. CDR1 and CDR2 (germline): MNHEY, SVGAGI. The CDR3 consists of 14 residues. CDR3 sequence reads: CASSPLYKTDTQYF. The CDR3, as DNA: TGTGCCAGCAGTCCTCTCTACAAGACAGATACGCAGTATTTT.